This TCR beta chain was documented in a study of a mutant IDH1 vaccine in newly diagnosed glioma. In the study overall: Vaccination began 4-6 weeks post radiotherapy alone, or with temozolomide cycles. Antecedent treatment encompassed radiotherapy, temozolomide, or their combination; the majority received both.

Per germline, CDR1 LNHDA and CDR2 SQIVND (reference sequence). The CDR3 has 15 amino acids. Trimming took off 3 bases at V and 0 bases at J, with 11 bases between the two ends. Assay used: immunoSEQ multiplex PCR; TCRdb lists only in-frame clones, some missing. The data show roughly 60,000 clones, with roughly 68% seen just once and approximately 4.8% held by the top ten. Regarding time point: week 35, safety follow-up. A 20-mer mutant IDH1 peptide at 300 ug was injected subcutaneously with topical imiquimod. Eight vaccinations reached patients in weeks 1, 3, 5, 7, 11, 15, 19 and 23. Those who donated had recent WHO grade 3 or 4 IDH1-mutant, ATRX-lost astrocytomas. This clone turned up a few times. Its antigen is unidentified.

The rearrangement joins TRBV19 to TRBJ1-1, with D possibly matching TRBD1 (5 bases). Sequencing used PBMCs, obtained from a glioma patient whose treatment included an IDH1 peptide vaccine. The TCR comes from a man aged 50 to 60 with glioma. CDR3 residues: CASSISTGLNTEAFF. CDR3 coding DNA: TGTGCCAGTAGTATTAGTACAGGTCTGAACACTGAAGCTTTCTTT.